Detailed here is one T cell receptor (beta chain). No cognate antigen has been identified for it. Nothing much larger sits one base from this clone, and base qualities are not available. The data were obtained in a study of control samples from healthy donors and cancer patients (dated by TCRdb to the early 2020s). The receptor library was made with the immunoSEQ multiplex PCR assay. TCRdb holds this immuneACCESS table with in-frame rearrangements only. Some clones are missing; in checked studies, unresolved V genes explain under half, and the rest has no known cause. For this sample there are about 86,000 clones; roughly 93% appear just once. Jointly, the top ten make up around 4.7% of the sample. The germline V gene (reference sequence) sets CDR1 to LGHDT and CDR2 to YNNKEL. Germline trimming: 4 bases from V, 4 bases from J; junction bases outside gene matches: 12. The CDR3 goes from the cysteine to the phenylalanine over 16 residues. The DNA shown is the 48-base CDR3, in frame from base 1.

The rearrangement joined TRBV3-1 (or the pseudogene TRBV3-2) to TRBJ1-1, with 7 bases aligning to TRBD1. Sequencing was carried out using blood. This clonotype originated in a woman under 30 in good health. This receptor carries the CDR3 CASSPTSRQGSTEAFF. DNA sequence: TGTGCCAGCAGCCCAACCAGTCGACAGGGATCCACTGAAGCTTTCTTT.